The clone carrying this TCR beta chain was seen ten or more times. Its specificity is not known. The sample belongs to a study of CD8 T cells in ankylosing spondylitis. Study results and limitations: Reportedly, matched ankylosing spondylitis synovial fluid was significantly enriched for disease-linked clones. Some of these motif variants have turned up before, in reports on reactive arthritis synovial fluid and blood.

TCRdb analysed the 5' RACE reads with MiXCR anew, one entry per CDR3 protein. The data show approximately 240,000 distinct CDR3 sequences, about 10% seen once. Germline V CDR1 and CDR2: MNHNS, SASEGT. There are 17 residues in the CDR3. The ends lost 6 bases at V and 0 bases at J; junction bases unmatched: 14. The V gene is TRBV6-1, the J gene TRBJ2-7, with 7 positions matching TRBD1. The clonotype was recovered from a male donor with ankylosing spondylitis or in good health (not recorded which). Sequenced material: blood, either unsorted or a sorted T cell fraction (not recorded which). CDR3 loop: CASRPTRGQIVSYEQYF. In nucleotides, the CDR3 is TGTGCCAGCAGACCCACCCGGGGACAGATAGTCTCCTACGAGCAGTACTTC.